These 8 T cell receptor beta chains share one sample of origin, sequenced in a study of T cell changes during pregnancy in multiple sclerosis. Sequencing used immunoSEQ multiplex PCR; TCRdb keeps in-frame clones, though not all of them. The sample has fewer than 60,000 clones, 80% to 95% seen once; the top ten hold about 3.8%. The sequences come from peripheral blood, collected after pregnancy. The receptors were sampled from a female donor in good health, enrolled as a control in a pregnancy study.

A few counts support this clone. The CDR3 spells CAINDGTGNTEAFF. The CDR3, as DNA: TGTGCCATCAACGACGGAACAGGGAACACTGAAGCTTTCTTT. The rearrangement joins TRBV10-3 to TRBJ1-1; possible D gene TRBD1, 5 bases. Germline V gene sequence: CDR1 ENHRY, CDR2 SYGVKD. The V end lost 7 bases, the J end lost 1 base, and 13 bases lay between the germline ends. The CDR3 sequence is 14 residues long.

This clone was detected only once. The V and J genes are TRBV2 and TRBJ2-4, with D possibly TRBD1 on 5 matching bases. Germline V gives CDR1 SNHLY, CDR2 FYNNEI. CDR3 length equals 12 residues. The ends were cut back, 3 bases at V and 8 bases at J, with 8 bases in the middle. The CDR3 region is CASSDQGHIQYF. The CDR3 nucleotides read TGTGCCAGCAGTGACCAGGGCCACATTCAGTACTTC.

The chain recombines TRBV4-3 with TRBJ1-3, with 8 bases identical to TRBD1. Germline lookup yields CDR1 LGHNA and CDR2 YSLEER. CDR3 length equals 15 residues. The V and J ends lost 0 bases and 4 bases, in that order; junction bases with no gene match: 2. The CDR3 nucleotides read TGCGCCAGCAGCCAAGACAGGGGGCAGGGAAACACCATATATTTT. Amino acids: CASSQDRGQGNTIYF.

The chain recombines TRBV5-1 with TRBJ2-1, with TRBD2 matching over 11 bases. The junction had 10 bases not matched to a gene; V was cut back by 1 base and J by 1 base. CDR1 and CDR2 from the germline V gene are SGHRS and YFSETQ. CDR3 length: 19 residues. The CDR3 DNA reads TGCGCCAGCAGCTTGCCCTCCGGGACTAGCGGAGAATCCTACAATGAGCAGTTCTTC. It encodes CASSLPSGTSGESYNEQFF.

This clone was detected once. This chain links TRBV7-2 with TRBJ2-3; 7 nucleotides agree with TRBD2. Trimming took 5 bases from V and 2 from J; bases not matched to a gene: 16. The CDR3 sequence is 18 residues long. Germline loops: CDR1 SGHTA, CDR2 FQGNSA. CDR3 in DNA: TGTGCCAGCAGCCAAGGGGCTAGCGGCTTCTCTTCCACAGATACGCAGTATTTT. It codes for CASSQGASGFSSTDTQYF.

This chain joins TRBV6-5 and TRBJ1-2; tentative D call: TRBD1 (6 bases). V dropped 0 bases and J dropped 13 bases, with 15 bases sitting between them. The CDR3 has 13 amino acids. The germline V gene has CDR1 MNHEY and CDR2 SVGAGI. The CDR3 DNA reads TGTGCCAGCAGTTACTCCCGGGAGGGGGTAAGCACCTTC. This sequence encodes CASSYSREGVSTF.

This rearrangement joins TRBV4-1 to TRBJ2-3, with 8 bases aligning to TRBD2. CDR1 is MGHRA and CDR2 is YSYEKL in the germline V gene. The CDR3 has 15 amino acids. Trimming removed 6 bases from V and 3 bases from J; junction bases left unmatched: 8. The CDR3 nucleotides are TGCGCCAGCAGTTTAGCGGGAAGACCAACAGATACGCAGTATTTT. This encodes CASSLAGRPTDTQYF.

This clone was detected ten times or more. The chain joins TRBV15 to TRBJ2-7; 10 bases are a match to TRBD2. The CDR3 is 15 residues long. CDR1 is LNHNV, CDR2 YYDKDF, per germline (reference sequence). V lost 1 base, J lost 2 bases, and 2 bases stayed unmatched. DNA of the CDR3: TGTGCCACCAGCAGAGGGAGCGGGGGGGCCTACGAGCAGTACTTC. Translation gives CATSRGSGGAYEQYF.